The 12 T cell receptor beta chains below come from one sample, sequenced in a study of technical replicates of blood from a handful of donors (dated by TCRdb to the late 2010s). The method behind the library was the immunoSEQ multiplex PCR assay. TCRdb obtained this table from immuneACCESS and retained in-frame rearrangements with V and J assigned. These tables miss some clones; where compared with another copy, unresolved V genes account for less than half of the shortfall, and the remainder is unexplained. For this sample there are about 78,000 clones; approximately 95% appear just once. The top ten clones comprise approximately 0.25% of the sample. Sequenced material: T cells isolated from PBMCs. All receptors derive from a human donor in good health.

The V call is TRBV6-5, the J call TRBJ2-7; D unresolved. The V gene's germline CDR1 is MNHEY and CDR2 SVGAGI. Deletions cut 0 bases from V and 7 bases from J, with 10 bases between. The CDR3 length is 13 residues. The CDR3 sequence: CASSYSKNLEQYF. CDR3 nucleotide sequence: TGTGCCAGCAGTTACTCGAAGAACTTGGAGCAGTACTTC.

The chain has TRBV18 and TRBJ2-3, with a possible D match to TRBD2 (5 bases). The CDR3 totals 16 residues. V lost 1 base and J 0 bases, leaving 11 bases between the germline ends. CDR1 and CDR2 from the germline V gene are KGHSH and LQKENI. The CDR3 sequence: CASSPLQAASTDTQYF. The CDR3 DNA follows: TGTGCCAGCTCACCACTACAAGCGGCCAGCACAGATACGCAGTATTTT.

J is TRBJ1-5 and V is TRBV19; TRBD1 is a possible D gene (5 bases). The CDR3 spans 14 residues. Germline CDR1 and CDR2: LNHDA and SQIVND (reference sequence). V gave up 7 bases and J gave up 3 bases, with 13 bases separating them. This CDR3 reads CASTGSGTNQPQHF. CDR3 coding DNA: TGTGCCAGTACCGGGAGCGGGACCAATCAGCCCCAGCATTTT.

The genes are TRBV7-9 and TRBJ1-1; D is perhaps TRBD1 (6 bases). The CDR3 spans 15 residues. In germline, CDR1 is SEHNR, CDR2 FQNEAQ (reference sequence). V was trimmed by 5 bases and J by 0 bases, leaving 13 bases between them. The CDR3 nucleotides are TGTGCCAGCAGCCCGGGGGGGGGCATGAACACTGAAGCTTTCTTT. It codes for CASSPGGGMNTEAFF.

This chain joins TRBV25-1 and TRBJ2-3, with 7 nucleotides matching TRBD2. This CDR3 has 16 residues. Germline CDR1 MGHDK, CDR2 SYGVNS. With V trimmed by 2 bases and J by 3 bases, 8 bases remained unmatched. In DNA, the CDR3 is TGTGCCAGCAGTGAACGGGGGGAGTGGAGGACAGATACGCAGTATTTT. The encoded protein is CASSERGEWRTDTQYF.

The chain has TRBV10-2 and TRBJ2-2; 10 nucleotides match TRBD2. V shed 6 bases and J 0 bases; nucleotides not matched to a gene: 4. The CDR3 runs 16 residues. Looked up from germline, CDR1 is WSHSY and CDR2 is SAAADI. CDR3 bases: TGCGCCAGCAGAGCGGGAGGGCCGCCGAACACCGGGGAGCTGTTTTTT. This codes for CASRAGGPPNTGELFF.

This rearrangement joins TRBV6-5 to TRBJ1-1, with a tentative D call TRBD1 (5 bases). The length of the CDR3 is 14 residues. CDR1 is MNHEY, CDR2 SVGAGI, per germline. V lost 7 bases and J 1 base, leaving 13 bases between the germline ends. As DNA, the CDR3 is TGTGCCAGCAATGCGGCAGGGCCGAACACTGAAGCTTTCTTT. Amino acids: CASNAAGPNTEAFF.

The DNA for the CDR3 is TGTGCCAGCAGCTTGGCAGGGAAGGGCTATGGCTACACCTTC. Its protein is CASSLAGKGYGYTF. The chain combines TRBV5-4 with TRBJ1-2; tentatively, D is TRBD1 (5 bases). Germline-derived CDR1 and CDR2 are SGHNT and YYREEE (reference sequence). This CDR3 has 14 amino acids. V was trimmed by 0 bases and J by 4 bases, leaving 10 bases between them.

V is TRBV5-6 and J is TRBJ2-3; D may be TRBD2 (6 bases). The CDR3 length is 13 residues. V lost 0 bases and J 4 bases, leaving 6 bases between the germline ends. The germline V gene has CDR1 SGHDT and CDR2 YYEEEE. The CDR3 sequence is CASSLGGADTQYF. CDR3 coding DNA: TGTGCCAGCAGCTTGGGGGGGGCAGATACGCAGTATTTT.

The J gene is TRBJ1-1, the V gene TRBV29-1; D may be TRBD1 (6 bases). This CDR3 is built from 16 residues. Trimming removed 6 bases from V and 3 bases from J, with 23 bases in between. Per germline, CDR1 SQVTM and CDR2 ANQGSEA. This chain's CDR3 is CSVSGTPNLGDTEAFF. CDR3 nucleotides: TGCAGCGTATCGGGGACACCAAATCTCGGCGACACTGAAGCTTTCTTT.

The chain couples TRBV27 to TRBJ2-1, with TRBD1 identical over 11 bases. The CDR3 is 14 residues long. With V trimmed by 9 bases and J by 8 bases, 9 bases remained unmatched. Germline V gives CDR1 MNHEY, CDR2 SMNVEV (reference sequence). CDR3 in amino acids: CASSRDRGFDEQFF. The CDR3 DNA sequence: TGTGCCAGTTCCCGGGACAGGGGGTTCGATGAGCAGTTCTTC.

The gene calls are TRBV7-2 and TRBJ2-3, with TRBD2 matching 7 bases. V lost 5 bases and J lost 3; bases outside the gene matches: 8. The CDR3 has 15 residues. CDR1 is SGHTA, CDR2 FQGNSA, per germline. CDR3 coding DNA: TGTGCCAGCAGCCCCGCGGGGGTAAAAACAGATACGCAGTATTTT. Its protein product is CASSPAGVKTDTQYF.